This T cell receptor beta chain came from a study of T-cell memory formation after mild COVID-19 (dated by TCRdb to the early 2020s). Broadly, across the study: Most TCR sequence clusters were specific to one of the two donors. In two donors, T-cell clones that expanded and contracted after mild COVID-19 were tracked by sequencing TCRalpha and TCRbeta repertoires over time. Two young, previously healthy adult volunteers made up the cohort, one male and one female.

What the work shows at the level of the full study, not this receptor alone: Some responding clones were detected in pre-infection memory, suggesting pre-existing cross-reactive memory T cells joined the SARS-CoV-2 response. The second-wave clones that peaked on day 37 were not confirmed to be SARS-CoV-2 specific. From day 15 to 85, contracting clones showed balanced CD4/CD8 phenotypes, whereas a second wave of clones that expanded from day 15 to 37 leaned towards CD4+. The study included only a couple of mild cases, and larger cohorts that include severe cases with pre-infection samples were judged to be necessary. Contracting CD4+ clones turned up mainly in the CM and EM memory subsets, whereas EMRA was where CD8+ clones were enriched.

Sequencing relied on an Illumina NovaSeq 6000. TCRalpha and TCRbeta cDNA libraries were constructed by 5'RACE with constant-segment primers, with sample barcodes and unique molecular identifiers being introduced. RNA was extracted from every sample with Trizol reagent. The libraries were amplified in two PCR steps, and the second step added a second sample barcode and Illumina TruSeq adapters. Sequencing of libraries was performed on an Illumina NovaSeq with 2 x 150 bp paired-end reads. Per the original workflow: Demultiplexing of reads and collapsing into UMI-guided consensus sequences were performed with migec v1.2.7. Using mixcr v2.1.11, UMI consensuses were aligned to TRA and TRB V and J templates and then assembled into clonotypes. A clonotype was counted as expanded or contracted only if both edgeR and NoisET called the change significant, with noise models trained on biological replicates. For edgeR calls, the cutoffs were a false discovery rate-adjusted p below 0.01 and a log2 fold-change threshold of 1. PCA with hierarchical clustering of max-normalized trajectories of the 1000 most abundant clonotypes was used as exploratory dynamics analysis. The CD4 or CD8 phenotype of responding clones was assigned using the separately sequenced CD4+ and CD8+ repertoires. The public reads were reprocessed in TCRdb via fastp at Q25 and MiXCR, keeping in-frame beta chains. Each CDR3 protein appears once, grouped with its most common genes and DNA. The V and J calls and clone size are TCRdb's, not the authors'. The sample table contains some 410,000 distinct CDR3 sequences; only one count was recorded for 23% of them. Together, the top ten hold around 13% of the sample.

PBMCs were isolated by Ficoll-Paque density gradient centrifugation. The V and J ends are trimmed by 6 bases and 5 bases, leaving 13 bases between them. The CDR3 holds 13 amino acids from the cysteine to the phenylalanine. This entry keeps only the CDR3 DNA: 39 bases, framed from base 1. This clonotype was detected a few times. It has no known antigen specificity. No base quality information exists; no much larger clone differs at one position. The source material was PBMCs or a T cell subset sorted from them (not recorded which). The chain employs TRBV12-3 or TRBV12-4 and TRBJ1-2; no confident D gene assignment can be made. The receptor was isolated from an adult woman who had mild COVID-19 (a few samples of this study predate the infection). The sample titles of this study are shuffled in the database, so cell type and time point are left out; the donor was told from shared clones. The DNA sequence reads TGTGCCAGCAGCTGGACGGTAGATTATGGCTACACCTTC. This gives the protein CASSWTVDYGYTF.